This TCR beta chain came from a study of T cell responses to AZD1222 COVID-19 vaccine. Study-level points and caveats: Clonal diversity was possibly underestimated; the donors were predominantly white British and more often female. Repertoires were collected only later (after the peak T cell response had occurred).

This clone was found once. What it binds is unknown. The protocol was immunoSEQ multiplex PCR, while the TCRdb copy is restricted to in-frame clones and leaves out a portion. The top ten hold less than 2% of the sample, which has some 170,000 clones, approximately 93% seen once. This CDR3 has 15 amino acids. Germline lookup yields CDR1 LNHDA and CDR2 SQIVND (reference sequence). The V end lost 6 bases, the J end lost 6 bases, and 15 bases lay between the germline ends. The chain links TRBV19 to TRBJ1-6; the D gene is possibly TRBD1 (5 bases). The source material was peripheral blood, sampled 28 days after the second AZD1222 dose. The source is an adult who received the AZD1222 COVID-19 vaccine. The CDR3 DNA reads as TGTGCCAGTAGACAAGGAGGGGCGGGTAATTCACCCCTCCACTTT. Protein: CASRQGGAGNSPLHF.